This T cell receptor (beta chain) was identified during a study of blood T cells in healthy people across ages. The sample providers were healthy Caucasian people from Russia, aged roughly 6 to 95. Germline CDR1 reads SGHRS; CDR2 reads YFSETQ. The CDR3 length is 15 residues. V lost 0 bases to trimming and J lost 7 bases; unmatched junction nucleotides: 5. A second roughly 6 to 11 cycle PCR used barcoded and J-beta primers. TCRdb itself ran the 5' RACE reads through MiXCR, one entry per CDR3 protein. Among 1.5 million to 2 million distinct CDR3 sequences, 28% were seen once, and the ten largest hold around 7.7%. In this sample, this clonotype turned up many times.

The source material was blood. V gene TRBV5-1 combines with J gene TRBJ2-1; 9 bases are shared with TRBD2. The TCR comes from a woman aged 30 to 39 in good health. DNA for the CDR3: TGCGCCAGCAGCTTGGGCGGGGGGGCTAGTAATGAGCAGTTCTTC. The encoded protein is CASSLGGGASNEQFF.